A single T cell receptor beta chain is shown here with its context. This clonotype has ten or more counts. No antigen is known for it. One base away there is no much larger clone; base qualities are not given. This entry is derived from a study of T cells in Graves' hyperthyroidism and ophthalmopathy (dated by TCRdb to between 2019 and 2020). For the study in its entirety: Peripheral blood samples were taken at the time of initial diagnosis, prior to any treatment. The paper describes TCR Vbeta CDR3 sequencing of about 140 peripheral blood samples, made up of about 40 ophthalmopathy patients, approximately 73 hyperthyroidism patients and around 17 progressor patients. The 100 discovery patients were randomly split 7:3 into training and test sets. The study also compared thyroid tissue and blood T-cell repertoires from five or six Graves' hyperthyroidism patients. Following sampling, methimazole starting at 30 mg daily was given to hyperthyroidism patients, and high-dose intravenous methylprednisolone was given to ophthalmopathy patients. Prospective prediction of ophthalmopathy was tested in an independent validation cohort of 18 to 20 hyperthyroidism patients and 15 to 17 patients who later progressed to ophthalmopathy. To identify distinguishing TCR V-J signatures, a discovery cohort of about 95 patients was used, comprising 40 to 45 with Graves' ophthalmopathy and some 57 with stable Graves' hyperthyroidism.

Hyperthyroidism patients were newly diagnosed, had a disease duration of under 2 months, and were aged 18 to 65 years. Exclusion was applied to patients with uncontrolled infections, other autoimmune diseases, pregnancy or lactation. Diagnoses relied on clinical symptoms, serum thyroxine and TRAb, thyroid ultrasound and orbital computed tomography. Blood from progressor patients was collected at the time of first diagnosis with hyperthyroidism, before any ophthalmopathy symptoms had appeared. PBMCs were isolated from 8 to 10 ml of fresh peripheral blood by Ficoll-Paque density gradient centrifugation. Progressor patients were defined as those initially diagnosed with Graves' hyperthyroidism in whom ophthalmopathy developed during follow-up. Trizol reagent was used to extract total RNA, and RNA quality was then checked on an Agilent 2100 Bioanalyzer. Broad study findings and their caveats: Ophthalmopathy was separated from stable hyperthyroidism by a 13 V-J signature model, with just over 85% sensitivity and about 84% specificity obtained in cross-validation and 80%/75% obtained in testing. Blood samples also contained most of the expanded thyroid clonotypes (frequency above 0.001), which suggests that blood repertoires may reflect thyroid immune responses. In validation, the model predicted progression to ophthalmopathy with about 71% sensitivity and approximately 78% specificity, a median of about 6.7 months before onset. Sample size was not statistically predetermined, and investigators were not blinded to group allocation.

Trimming leaves V shorter by 8 bases and J shorter by 4 bases, with the junction holding 4 bases beyond the gene matches. From a lookup of the germline V gene, CDR1 and CDR2 are MNHNS and SASEGT. From its cysteine to its phenylalanine, the CDR3 spans 13 amino acids. Kept here is only the CDR3 DNA, which spans 39 bases and is read in frame from base 1. The TCR beta CDR3 regions were amplified from RNA transcripts. The first round of RT-PCR for the TCR CDR3 was performed with the HTBI primer set and the Qiagen OneStep RT-PCR kit. The libraries were constructed in a second round of multiplex PCR and then size-selected and purified. Sequencing of the libraries was done on an Illumina HiSeq2000 using paired-end 100 bp reads. The paper's data handling went like this. SOAPnuke was used to process the raw data, removing reads that contained adapters or uncalled bases, had a mean Phred below 15, or lacked an exact match to the constant primer or identifier. High-quality paired reads were merged with COPE v1.2.5, and unique nucleotide sequences were defined as clonotypes. MiTCR v1.1 was used to align clonotypes to the IMGT TRBV, TRBD and TRBJ reference segments. The analysis included only V-J combinations with a frequency above 0.0001, which together covered 99% to 99.2% of the repertoires. The TCS score was defined as F50 (clonal expansion) divided by E x V (chaos), with BLOSUM62-based TCRdist calculated between CDR3 peptides within each V-J. Welch's t-statistics and random forest reduced around 520 V-J features to roughly 13, which were used in a naive Bayes classifier (R e1071). TCRdb cleaned the public reads at Q25 with fastp, built clones with MiXCR and kept in-frame beta chains. Rows are unified per CDR3 protein, each entry keeping the most common DNA and genes. TCRdb's processing, not the authors' own work, is the source of the V and J calls. This sample lists approximately 620,000 distinct CDR3 sequences; over 11% were detected once. Jointly, the top ten make up 4.5% to 6% of the sample.

This chain is built from TRBV6-1 and TRBJ2-2; 7 central nucleotides agree with TRBD2. This receptor was obtained from a woman aged 25 to 39 with Graves' hyperthyroidism that later progressed to Graves' ophthalmopathy. Material: blood. The CDR3 protein: CASAGDSTGELFF. The sequenced DNA: TGTGCCAGCGCGGGAGATAGCACCGGGGAGCTGTTTTTT.